Listed here is a single T cell receptor beta chain. The data originate from a study of Graves' ophthalmopathy and Graves' hyperthyroidism. RNA transcripts provided the template for amplifying TCR beta CDR3 regions. The library came from an HTBI-primed first-round RT-PCR and a second-round multiplex PCR. MiXCR was run by TCRdb on the multiplex PCR reads, yielding one entry per CDR3 protein. The sample shows 450,000 or so distinct CDR3 sequences, under 15% of them seen only once. Germline V gene lookup returns CDR1 PRHDT and CDR2 FYEKMQ (reference sequence). The CDR3 consists of 18 residues. Trimming left V 3 bases short and J 4 bases short, with 21 bases between.

This TCR came from a woman aged 25 to 39 with Graves' ophthalmopathy. This sequence joins TRBV13 and TRBJ2-2; no clear D. Specimen: blood. The CDR3 DNA is TGTGCCAGCAGCTTGCCCACCTACACCATCACCGGCACCGGGGAGCTGTTTTTT. Its protein product is CASSLPTYTITGTGELFF.